The sample holds a few counts of the clone carrying this T cell receptor (beta chain). Its cognate antigen is unknown. Per germline, CDR1 SGHTA and CDR2 FQGTGA. V gave up 6 bases and J gave up 6 bases, with 14 bases separating them. CDR3 length: 14 amino acids. The data stem from a study of cytomegalovirus exposure and HLA in healthy donors. The study's findings and limits: Later analysis revealed greater clonal expansion in HLA-associated TCR beta chains than in equally common others.

The study ran its PCR with 60 Vbeta and 13 Jbeta primers. Method: immunoSEQ multiplex PCR; TCRdb's copy keeps in-frame clones and lacks some. The table has under 250,000 clones, 82% seen once; the top ten hold roughly 5.5%. The specimen was PBMCs. The source is a man aged 35 to 55 in good health and CMV-seropositive. The chain is built from TRBV7-3 and TRBJ2-2; D is possibly TRBD2 (6 bases). CDR3 DNA: TGTGCCAGCAGTAGACTAGAATCCTCCGGGGAGCTGTTTTTT. Amino acids: CASSRLESSGELFF.